This TCR beta chain was sequenced in a study of control samples from healthy donors and cancer patients. Sequencing used immunoSEQ multiplex PCR; TCRdb keeps in-frame clones, though not all of them. The data hold over 150,000 clones, with around nine tenths observed a single time. CDR3 size: 11 residues. Germline CDR1 MNHEY, CDR2 SVGEGT. The V and J ends lost 6 bases and 6 bases respectively, with 5 bases between them. The chain joins TRBV6-2 or TRBV6-3 to TRBJ2-2; no firm D call. The sequencing input was blood. This clonotype was sampled from a man aged 30 to 45 in good health. This CDR3 reads CASSRAGELFF. CDR3 bases: TGTGCCAGCAGCCGCGCCGGGGAGCTGTTTTTT.